This T cell receptor beta chain was documented in a study of cytomegalovirus exposure and HLA in healthy donors. Study results and caveats: Most CMV-associated TCR beta chains were later found to appear HLA-restricted. In a later analysis, V- and J-gene trimming of beta chains associated with a DCLRE1C missense variant, replicated independently. For most TCR beta V segments, an earlier analysis put the productive rate at about 87% or about 30% of the time.

V lost 6 bases to trimming and J lost 3 bases, with 12 bases between them. The CDR3 totals 14 residues. Looked up from germline, CDR1 is LNHDA and CDR2 is SQIVND (reference sequence). Both 60 Vbeta primers and 13 Jbeta primers went into the PCR. Original methodology: Roughly 11 million shared chains were among around 80 million unique TCR beta chains counted in a later analysis. Generated by immunoSEQ multiplex PCR, the TCRdb table keeps only in-frame clones and is missing some. That table gives V, J and clone size, and the DNA gave D and trimming. This sample's table reports roughly 60,000 clones. Details on this clone: The antigen remains unidentified.

Sequencing was done on a sample of PBMCs. This TCR came from a male donor in good health and CMV-seronegative. The chain combines TRBV19 with TRBJ1-5, with D perhaps TRBD1 (6 bases). This CDR3 reads CASSNGQFNQPQHF. CDR3 coding DNA: TGTGCCAGTAGCAATGGACAGTTCAATCAGCCCCAGCATTTT.